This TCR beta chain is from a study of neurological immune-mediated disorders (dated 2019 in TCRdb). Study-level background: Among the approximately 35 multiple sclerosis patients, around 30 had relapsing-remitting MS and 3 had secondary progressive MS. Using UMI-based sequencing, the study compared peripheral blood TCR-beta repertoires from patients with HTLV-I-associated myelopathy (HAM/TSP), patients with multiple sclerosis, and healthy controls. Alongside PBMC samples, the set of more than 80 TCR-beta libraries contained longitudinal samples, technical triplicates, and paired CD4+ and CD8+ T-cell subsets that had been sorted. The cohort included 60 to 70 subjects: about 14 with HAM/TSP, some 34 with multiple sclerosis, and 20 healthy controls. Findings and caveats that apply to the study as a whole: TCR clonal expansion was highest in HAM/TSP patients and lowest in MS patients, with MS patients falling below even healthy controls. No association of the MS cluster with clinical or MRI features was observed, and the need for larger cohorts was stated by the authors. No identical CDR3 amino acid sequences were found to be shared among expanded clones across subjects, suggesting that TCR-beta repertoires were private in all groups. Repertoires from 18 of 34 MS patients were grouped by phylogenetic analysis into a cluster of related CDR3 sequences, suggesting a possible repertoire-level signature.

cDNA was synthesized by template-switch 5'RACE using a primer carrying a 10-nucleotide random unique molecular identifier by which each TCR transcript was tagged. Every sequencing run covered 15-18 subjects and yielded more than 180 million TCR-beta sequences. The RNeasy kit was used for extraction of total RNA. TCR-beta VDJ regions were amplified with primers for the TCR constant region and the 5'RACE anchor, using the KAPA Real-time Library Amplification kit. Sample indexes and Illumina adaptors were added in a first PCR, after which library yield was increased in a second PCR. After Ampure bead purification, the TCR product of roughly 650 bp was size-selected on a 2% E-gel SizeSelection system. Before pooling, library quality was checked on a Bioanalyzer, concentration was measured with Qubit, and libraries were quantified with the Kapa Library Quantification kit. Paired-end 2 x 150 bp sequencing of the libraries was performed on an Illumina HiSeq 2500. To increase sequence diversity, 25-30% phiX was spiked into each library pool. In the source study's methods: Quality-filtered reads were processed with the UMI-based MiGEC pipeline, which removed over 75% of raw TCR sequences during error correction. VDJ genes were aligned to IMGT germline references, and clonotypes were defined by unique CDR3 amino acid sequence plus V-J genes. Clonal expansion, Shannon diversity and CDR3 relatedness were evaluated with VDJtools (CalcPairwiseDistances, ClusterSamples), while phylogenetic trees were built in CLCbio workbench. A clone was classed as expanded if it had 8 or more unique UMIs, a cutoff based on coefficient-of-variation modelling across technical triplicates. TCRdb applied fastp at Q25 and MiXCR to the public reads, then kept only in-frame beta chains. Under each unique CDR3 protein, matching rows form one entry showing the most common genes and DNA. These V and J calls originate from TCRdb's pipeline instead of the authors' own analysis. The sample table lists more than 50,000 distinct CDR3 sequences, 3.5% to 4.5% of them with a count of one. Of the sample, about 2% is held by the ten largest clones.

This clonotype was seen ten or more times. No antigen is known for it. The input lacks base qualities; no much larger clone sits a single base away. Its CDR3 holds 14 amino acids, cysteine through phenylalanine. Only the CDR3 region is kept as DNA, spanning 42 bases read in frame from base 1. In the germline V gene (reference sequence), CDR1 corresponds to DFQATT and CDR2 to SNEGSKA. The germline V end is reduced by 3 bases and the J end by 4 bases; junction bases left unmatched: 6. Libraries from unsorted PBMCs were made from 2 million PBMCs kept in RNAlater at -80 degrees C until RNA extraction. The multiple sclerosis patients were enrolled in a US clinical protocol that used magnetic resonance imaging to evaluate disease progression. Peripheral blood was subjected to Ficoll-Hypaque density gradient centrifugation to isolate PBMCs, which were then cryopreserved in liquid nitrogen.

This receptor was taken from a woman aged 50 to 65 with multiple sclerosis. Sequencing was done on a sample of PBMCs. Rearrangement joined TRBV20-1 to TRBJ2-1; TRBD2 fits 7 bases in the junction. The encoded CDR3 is CSARGGSRYNEQFF. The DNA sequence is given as TGCAGTGCTAGGGGCGGGAGTCGATACAATGAGCAGTTCTTC.